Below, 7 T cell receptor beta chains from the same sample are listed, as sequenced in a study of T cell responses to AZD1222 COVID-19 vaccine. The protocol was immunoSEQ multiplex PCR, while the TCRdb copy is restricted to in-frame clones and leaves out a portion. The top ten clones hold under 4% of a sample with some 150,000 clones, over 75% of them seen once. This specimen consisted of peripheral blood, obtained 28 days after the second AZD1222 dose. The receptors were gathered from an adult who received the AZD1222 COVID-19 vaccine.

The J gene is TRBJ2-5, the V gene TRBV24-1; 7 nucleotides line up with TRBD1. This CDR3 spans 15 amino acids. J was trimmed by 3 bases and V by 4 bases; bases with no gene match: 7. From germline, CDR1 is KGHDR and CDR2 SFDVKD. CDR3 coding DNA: TGTGCCACCAGTGAGCCCGACAGGGTTGAAGAGACCCAGTACTTC. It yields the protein CATSEPDRVEETQYF.

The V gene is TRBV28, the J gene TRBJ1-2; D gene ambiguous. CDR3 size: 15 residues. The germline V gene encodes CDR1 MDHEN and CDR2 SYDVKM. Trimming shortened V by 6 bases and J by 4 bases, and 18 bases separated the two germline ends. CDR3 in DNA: TGTGCCAGCAGCCCCATAGACGGGCGAGTCTATGGCTACACCTTC. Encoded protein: CASSPIDGRVYGYTF.

CDR3: CASSLARTGGGYTF. The DNA for the CDR3 is TGTGCCAGCAGCTTAGCTCGGACAGGAGGTGGCTACACCTTC. This chain links TRBV7-9 with TRBJ1-2; 7 positions match TRBD1. Looked up from germline, CDR1 is SEHNR and CDR2 is FQNEAQ (reference sequence). V shed 0 bases, J shed 7 bases, and the junction held 5 bases outside the gene matches. This CDR3 comprises 14 residues.

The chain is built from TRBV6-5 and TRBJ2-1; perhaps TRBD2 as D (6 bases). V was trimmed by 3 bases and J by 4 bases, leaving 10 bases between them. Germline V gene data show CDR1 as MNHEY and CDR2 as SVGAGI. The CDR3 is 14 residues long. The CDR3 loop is CASSYTGAYNEQFF. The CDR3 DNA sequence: TGTGCCAGCAGTTATACGGGAGCTTACAATGAGCAGTTCTTC.

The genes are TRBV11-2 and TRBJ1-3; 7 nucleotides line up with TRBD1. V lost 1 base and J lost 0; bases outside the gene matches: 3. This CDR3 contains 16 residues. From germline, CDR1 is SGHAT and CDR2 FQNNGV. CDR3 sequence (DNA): TGTGCCAGCAGCTTAGGGGCAGGGGGCTCTGGAAACACCATATATTTT. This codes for CASSLGAGGSGNTIYF.

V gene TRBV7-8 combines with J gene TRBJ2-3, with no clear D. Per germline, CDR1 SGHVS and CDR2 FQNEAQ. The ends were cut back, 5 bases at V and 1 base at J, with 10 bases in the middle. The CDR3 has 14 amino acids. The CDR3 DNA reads TGTGCCAGCAGCCCGCGAGTCCGCACAGATACGCAGTATTTT. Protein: CASSPRVRTDTQYF.

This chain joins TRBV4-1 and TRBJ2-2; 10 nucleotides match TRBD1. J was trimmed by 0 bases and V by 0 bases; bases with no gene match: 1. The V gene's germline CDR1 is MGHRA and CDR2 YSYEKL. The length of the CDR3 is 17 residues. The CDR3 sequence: CASSQDGQGANTGELFF. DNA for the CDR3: TGCGCCAGCAGCCAAGACGGACAGGGGGCGAACACCGGGGAGCTGTTTTTT.